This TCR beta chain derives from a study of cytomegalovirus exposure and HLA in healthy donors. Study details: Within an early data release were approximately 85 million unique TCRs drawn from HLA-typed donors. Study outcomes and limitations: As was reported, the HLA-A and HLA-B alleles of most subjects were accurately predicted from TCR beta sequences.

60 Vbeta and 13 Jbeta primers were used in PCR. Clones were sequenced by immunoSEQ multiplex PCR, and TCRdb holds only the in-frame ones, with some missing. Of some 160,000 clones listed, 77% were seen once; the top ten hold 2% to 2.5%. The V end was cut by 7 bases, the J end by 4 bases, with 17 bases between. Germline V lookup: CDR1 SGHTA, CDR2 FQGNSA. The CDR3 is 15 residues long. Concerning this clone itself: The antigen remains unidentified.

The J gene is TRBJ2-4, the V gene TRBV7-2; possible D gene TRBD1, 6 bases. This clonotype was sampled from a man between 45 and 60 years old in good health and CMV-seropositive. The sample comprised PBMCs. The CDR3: CASNIMWQGKNIQYF. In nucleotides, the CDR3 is TGTGCCAGCAACATAATGTGGCAGGGGAAAAACATTCAGTACTTC.